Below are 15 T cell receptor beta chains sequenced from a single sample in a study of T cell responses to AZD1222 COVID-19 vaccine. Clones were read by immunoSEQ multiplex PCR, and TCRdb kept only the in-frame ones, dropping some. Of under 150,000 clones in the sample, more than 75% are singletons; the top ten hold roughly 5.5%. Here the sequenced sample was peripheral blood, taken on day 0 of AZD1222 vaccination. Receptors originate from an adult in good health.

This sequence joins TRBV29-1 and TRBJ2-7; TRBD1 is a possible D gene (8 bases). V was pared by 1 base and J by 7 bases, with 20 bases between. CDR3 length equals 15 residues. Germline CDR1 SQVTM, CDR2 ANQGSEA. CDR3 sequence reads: CSVEVRTGWGGEQYF. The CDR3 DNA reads TGCAGCGTTGAAGTTAGGACAGGGTGGGGAGGGGAGCAGTACTTC.

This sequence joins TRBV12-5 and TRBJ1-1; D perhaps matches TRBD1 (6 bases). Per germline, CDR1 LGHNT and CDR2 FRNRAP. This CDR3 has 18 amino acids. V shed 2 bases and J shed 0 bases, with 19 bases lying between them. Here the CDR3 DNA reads TGTGCTAGTGGTTTGACCCTACAGGGCTCCATATTGAACACTGAAGCTTTCTTT. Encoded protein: CASGLTLQGSILNTEAFF.

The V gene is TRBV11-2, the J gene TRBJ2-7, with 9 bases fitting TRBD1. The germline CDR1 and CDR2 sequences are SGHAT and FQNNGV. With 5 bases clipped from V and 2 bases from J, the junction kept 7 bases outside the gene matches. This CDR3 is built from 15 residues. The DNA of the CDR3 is TGTGCCAGCAGCCCCTTGGGGACAGGGCCCTACGAGCAGTACTTC. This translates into CASSPLGTGPYEQYF. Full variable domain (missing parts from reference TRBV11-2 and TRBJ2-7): EAGVAQSPRYKIIEKRQSVAFWCNPISGHATLYWYQQILGQGPKLLIQFQNNGVVDDSQLPKDRFSAERLKGVDSTLKIQPAKLEDSAVYLCASSPLGTGPYEQYFGPGTRLTVT.

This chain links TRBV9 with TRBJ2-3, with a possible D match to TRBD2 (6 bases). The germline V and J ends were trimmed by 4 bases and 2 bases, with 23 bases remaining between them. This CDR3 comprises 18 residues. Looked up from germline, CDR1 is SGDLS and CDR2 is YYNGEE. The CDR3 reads CASSMRDTTDSFTDTQYF. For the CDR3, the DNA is TGTGCCAGCAGCATGCGGGATACCACAGATAGTTTCACAGATACGCAGTATTTT.

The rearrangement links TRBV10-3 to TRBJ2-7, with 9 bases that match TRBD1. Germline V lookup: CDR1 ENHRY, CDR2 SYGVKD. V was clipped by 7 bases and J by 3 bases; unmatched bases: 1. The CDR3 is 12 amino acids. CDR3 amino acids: CAIMTGGYEQYF. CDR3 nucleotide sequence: TGTGCCATCATGACAGGGGGCTACGAGCAGTACTTC.

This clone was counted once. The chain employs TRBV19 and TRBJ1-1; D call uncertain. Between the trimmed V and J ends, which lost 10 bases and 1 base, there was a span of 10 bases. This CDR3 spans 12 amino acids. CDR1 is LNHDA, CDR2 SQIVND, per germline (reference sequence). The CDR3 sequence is CATNGRNTEAFF. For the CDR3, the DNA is TGTGCCACTAATGGGAGGAACACTGAAGCTTTCTTT.

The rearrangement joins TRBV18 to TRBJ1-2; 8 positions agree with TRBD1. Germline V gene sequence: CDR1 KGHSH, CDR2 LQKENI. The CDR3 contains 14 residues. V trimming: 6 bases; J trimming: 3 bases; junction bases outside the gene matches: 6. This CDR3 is CASSPGQGHYGYTF. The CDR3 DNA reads TGTGCCAGCTCCCCTGGACAGGGCCACTATGGCTACACCTTC.

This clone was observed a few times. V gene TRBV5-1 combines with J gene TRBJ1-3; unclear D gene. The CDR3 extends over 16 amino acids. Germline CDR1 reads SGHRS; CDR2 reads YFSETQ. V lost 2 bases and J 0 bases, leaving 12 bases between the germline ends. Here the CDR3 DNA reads TGCGCCAGCAGCTTCCTGTGGACGGGCTCTGGAAACACCATATATTTT. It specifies CASSFLWTGSGNTIYF.

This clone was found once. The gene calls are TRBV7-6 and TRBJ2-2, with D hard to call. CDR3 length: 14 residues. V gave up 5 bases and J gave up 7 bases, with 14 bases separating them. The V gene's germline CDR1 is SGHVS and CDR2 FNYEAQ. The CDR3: CASSPLGTFGELFF. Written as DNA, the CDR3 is TGTGCCAGCAGCCCGCTAGGTACCTTCGGGGAGCTGTTTTTT.

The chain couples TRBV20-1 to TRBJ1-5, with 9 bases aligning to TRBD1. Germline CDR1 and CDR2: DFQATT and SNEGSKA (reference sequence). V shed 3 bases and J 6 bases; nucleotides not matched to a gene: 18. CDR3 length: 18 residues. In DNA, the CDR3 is TGCAGTGCTAGTGCCTCCCGGCGGTGGGACAGGGAGCTTCAGCCCCAGCATTTT. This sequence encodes CSASASRRWDRELQPQHF.

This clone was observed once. In DNA form, the CDR3 reads TGTGCCAGCAGCCCGGGGACTTACTACGAGCAGTACTTC. This sequence encodes CASSPGTYYEQYF. This chain links TRBV7-2 with TRBJ2-7, with D perhaps matching TRBD2 (6 bases). Germline loops: CDR1 SGHTA, CDR2 FQGNSA. CDR3 size: 13 residues. V gave up 5 bases and J gave up 3 bases, with 11 bases separating them.

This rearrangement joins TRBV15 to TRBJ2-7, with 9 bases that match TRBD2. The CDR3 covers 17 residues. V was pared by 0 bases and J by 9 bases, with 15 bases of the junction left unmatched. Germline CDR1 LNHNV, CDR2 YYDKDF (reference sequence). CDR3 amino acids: CATSRDNFKRGALVQYF. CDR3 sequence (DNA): TGTGCCACCAGCAGAGATAACTTCAAGCGGGGGGCCCTGGTGCAGTACTTC.

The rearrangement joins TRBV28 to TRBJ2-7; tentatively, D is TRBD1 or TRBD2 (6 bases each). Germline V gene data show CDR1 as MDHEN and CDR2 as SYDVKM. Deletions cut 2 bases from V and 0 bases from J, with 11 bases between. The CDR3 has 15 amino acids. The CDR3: CASSLGGGVSYEQYF. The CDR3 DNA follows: TGTGCCAGCAGTTTAGGGGGCGGGGTCTCCTACGAGCAGTACTTC. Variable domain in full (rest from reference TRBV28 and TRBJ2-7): DVKVTQSSRYLVKRTGEKVFLECVQDMDHENMFWYRQDPGLGLRLIYFSYDVKMKEKGDIPEGYSVSREKKERFSLILESASTNQTSMYLCASSLGGGVSYEQYFGPGTRLTVT.

The CDR3 DNA reads TGTGCCAGCCTAGGACATTATAGCAATCAGCCCCAGCATTTT. Translated, it gives CASLGHYSNQPQHF. The chain employs TRBV28 and TRBJ1-5; D possibly corresponds to TRBD1 (5 bases). V was trimmed by 8 bases and J by 0 bases, leaving 11 bases between them. Germline loops: CDR1 MDHEN, CDR2 SYDVKM. The CDR3 runs 14 residues.

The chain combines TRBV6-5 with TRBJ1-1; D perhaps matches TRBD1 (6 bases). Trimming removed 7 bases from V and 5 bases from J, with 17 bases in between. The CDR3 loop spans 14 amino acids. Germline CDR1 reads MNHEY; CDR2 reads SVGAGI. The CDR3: CASTLGPQGTEAFF. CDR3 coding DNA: TGTGCCAGCACTTTGGGGCCTCAGGGGACTGAAGCTTTCTTT.